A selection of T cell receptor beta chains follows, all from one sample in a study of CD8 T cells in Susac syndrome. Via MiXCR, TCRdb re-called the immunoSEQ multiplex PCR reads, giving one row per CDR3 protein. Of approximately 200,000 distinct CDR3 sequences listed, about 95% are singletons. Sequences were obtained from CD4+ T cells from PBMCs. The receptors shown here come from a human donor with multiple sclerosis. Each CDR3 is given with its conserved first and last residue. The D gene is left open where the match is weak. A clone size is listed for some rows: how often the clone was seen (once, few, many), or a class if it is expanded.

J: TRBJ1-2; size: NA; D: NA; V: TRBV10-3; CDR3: CSGPGYTF; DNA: TGTAGCGGGCCTGGCTACACCTTC
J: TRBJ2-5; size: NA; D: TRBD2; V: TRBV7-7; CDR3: CASSAGTSGRETQYF; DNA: TGTGCCAGCAGCGCCGGGACTAGCGGGAGAGAGACCCAGTACTTC
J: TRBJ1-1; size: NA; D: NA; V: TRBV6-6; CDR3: CASSYAWGDTEAFF; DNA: TGTGCCAGCAGTTACGCGTGGGGGGACACTGAAGCTTTCTTT
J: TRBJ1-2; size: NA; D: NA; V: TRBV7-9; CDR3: CASSPLPGYTF; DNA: TGTGCCAGCAGCCCCCTGCCTGGCTACACCTTC
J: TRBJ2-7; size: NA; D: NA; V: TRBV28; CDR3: CASSLPHGGYEQYF; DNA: TGTGCCAGCAGTTTACCACACGGGGGCTACGAGCAGTACTTC
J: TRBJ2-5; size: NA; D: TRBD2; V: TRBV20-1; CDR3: CSARTLAGAETQYF; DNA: TGCAGTGCTAGAACGCTAGCGGGAGCAGAGACCCAGTACTTC
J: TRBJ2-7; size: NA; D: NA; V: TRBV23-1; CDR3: CASSKWASPHEQYF; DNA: TGCGCCAGCAGTAAATGGGCTAGCCCGCACGAGCAGTACTTC
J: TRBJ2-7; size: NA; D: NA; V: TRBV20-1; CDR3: CSARQGRGEQYF; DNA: TGCAGTGCTCGACAGGGGAGGGGCGAGCAGTACTTC
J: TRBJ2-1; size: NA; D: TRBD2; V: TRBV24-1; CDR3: CATSDASGGSYNEQFF; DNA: TGTGCCACCAGTGACGCAAGCGGGGGGAGCTACAATGAGCAGTTCTTC
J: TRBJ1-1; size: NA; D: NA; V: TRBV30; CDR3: CAWGRTEAFF; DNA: TGTGCCTGGGGGCGGACTGAAGCTTTCTTT
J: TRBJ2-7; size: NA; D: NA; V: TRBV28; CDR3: CASSLASIGQRQYF; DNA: TGTGCCAGCAGTTTAGCGTCAATTGGGCAAAGGCAGTACTTC
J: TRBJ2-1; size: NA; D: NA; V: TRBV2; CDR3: CASRGTVSSYNEQFF; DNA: TGTGCCAGCAGGGGCACTGTTAGCTCCTACAATGAGCAGTTCTTC
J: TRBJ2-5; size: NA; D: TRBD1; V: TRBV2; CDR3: CASSPNPGGQETQYF; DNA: TGTGCCAGCAGTCCCAATCCAGGGGGCCAAGAGACCCAGTACTTC
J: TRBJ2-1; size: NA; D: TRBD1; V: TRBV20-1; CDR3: CSAPARDRNYNEQFF; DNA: TGCAGTGCTCCCGCGAGGGACAGGAACTACAATGAGCAGTTCTTC
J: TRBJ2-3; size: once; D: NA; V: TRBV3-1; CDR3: CASSQFGTDTQYF; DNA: TGTGCCAGCAGCCAATTCGGGACAGATACGCAGTATTTT
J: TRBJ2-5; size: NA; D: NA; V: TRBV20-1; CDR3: CSAEAQGQETQYF; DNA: TGCAGTGCTGAAGCTCAGGGGCAAGAGACCCAGTACTTC
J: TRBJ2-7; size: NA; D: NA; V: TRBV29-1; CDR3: CSVEKGHYEQYF; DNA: TGCAGCGTTGAGAAGGGTCACTACGAGCAGTACTTC
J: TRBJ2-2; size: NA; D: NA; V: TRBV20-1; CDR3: CSALDSNTGELFF; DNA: TGCAGTGCCTTAGACAGTAACACCGGGGAGCTGTTTTTT
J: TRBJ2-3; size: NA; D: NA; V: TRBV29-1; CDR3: CSVALLYRSTDTQYF; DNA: TGCAGCGTTGCCCTCCTATATCGCAGCACAGATACGCAGTATTTT
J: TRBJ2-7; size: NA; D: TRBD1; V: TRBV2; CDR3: CASSSWTGGGVEQYF; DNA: TGTGCCAGCAGTAGCTGGACAGGGGGCGGGGTCGAGCAGTACTTC
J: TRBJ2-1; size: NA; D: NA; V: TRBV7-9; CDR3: CASSLVLAAQFF; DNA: TGTGCCAGCAGCTTAGTCCTAGCCGCGCAGTTCTTC
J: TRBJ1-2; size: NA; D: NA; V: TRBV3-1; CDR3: CASSHGQRYGYTF; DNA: TGTGCCAGCAGCCATGGACAGCGCTATGGCTACACCTTC
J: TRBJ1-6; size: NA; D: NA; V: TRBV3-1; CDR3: CASSHYTGRDSPLHF; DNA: TGTGCCAGCAGCCACTATACAGGGAGGGATTCACCCCTCCACTTT
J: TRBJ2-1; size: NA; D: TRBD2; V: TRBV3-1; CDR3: CASSRAGGPREQFF; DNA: TGTGCCAGCAGCCGAGCGGGAGGGCCCCGTGAGCAGTTCTTC
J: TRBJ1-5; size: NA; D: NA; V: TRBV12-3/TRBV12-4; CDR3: CASSIQGIQPQHF; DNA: TGTGCCAGCAGTATACAGGGAATTCAGCCCCAGCATTTT
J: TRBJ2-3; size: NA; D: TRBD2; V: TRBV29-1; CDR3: CSVEDTGRTSTDTQYF; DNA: TGCAGCGTTGAAGACACCGGGAGGACAAGCACAGATACGCAGTATTTT
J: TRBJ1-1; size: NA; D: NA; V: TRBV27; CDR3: CASSLVRSTTEAFF; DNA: TGTGCCAGCAGCCTCGTAAGGTCGACCACTGAAGCTTTCTTT
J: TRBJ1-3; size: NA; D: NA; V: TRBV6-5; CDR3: CATNTGLAGNTIYF; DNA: TGTGCCACCAACACAGGGTTGGCTGGAAACACCATATATTTT
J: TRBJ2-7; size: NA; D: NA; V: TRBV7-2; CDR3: CASSNYRMSSYEQYF; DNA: TGTGCCAGCAGCAACTACCGCATGAGCTCCTACGAGCAGTACTTC
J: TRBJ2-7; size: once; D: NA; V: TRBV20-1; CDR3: CSADPVSSYEQYF; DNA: TGCAGTGCCGACCCAGTTAGCTCCTACGAGCAGTACTTC
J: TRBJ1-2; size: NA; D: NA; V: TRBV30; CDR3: CAWSLADYGYTF; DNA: TGTGCCTGGAGTTTGGCGGACTATGGCTACACCTTC
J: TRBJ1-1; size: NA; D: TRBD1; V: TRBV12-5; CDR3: CASGQDRGRAFF; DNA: TGTGCTAGTGGTCAAGACAGGGGAAGAGCTTTCTTT
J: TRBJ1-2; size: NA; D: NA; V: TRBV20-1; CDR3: CSASQDRYYGYTF; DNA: TGCAGTGCTAGTCAAGACAGATACTATGGCTACACCTTC
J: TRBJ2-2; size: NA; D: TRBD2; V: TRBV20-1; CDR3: CSAPGTSAFGELFF; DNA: TGCAGTGCACCCGGGACTAGCGCTTTCGGGGAGCTGTTTTTT
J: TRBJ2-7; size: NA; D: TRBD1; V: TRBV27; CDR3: CASSLNPDRDPPEQYF; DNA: TGTGCCAGCAGTTTAAATCCTGACAGGGACCCTCCCGAGCAGTACTTC
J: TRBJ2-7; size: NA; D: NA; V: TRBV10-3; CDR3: CAISVSTAETYEQYF; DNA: TGTGCCATCAGTGTAAGTACAGCCGAGACCTACGAGCAGTACTTC
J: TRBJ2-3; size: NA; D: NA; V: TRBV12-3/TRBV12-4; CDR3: CASSVVGTQYF; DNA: TGTGCCAGCAGCGTGGTGGGTACGCAGTATTTT
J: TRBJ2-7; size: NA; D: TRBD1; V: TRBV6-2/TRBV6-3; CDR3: CASSPRTGFYEQYF; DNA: TGTGCCAGCAGTCCCCGGACAGGCTTTTACGAGCAGTACTTC
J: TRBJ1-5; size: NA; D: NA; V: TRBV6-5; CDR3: CASSTGLDQPQHF; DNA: TGTGCCAGCAGTACAGGGCTCGATCAGCCCCAGCATTTT
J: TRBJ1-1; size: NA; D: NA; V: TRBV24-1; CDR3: CATSDLMGEAFF; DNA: TGTGCCACCAGTGATTTGATGGGGGAAGCTTTCTTT
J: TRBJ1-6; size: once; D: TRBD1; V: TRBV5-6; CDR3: CASSLPGQLTSPLHF; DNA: TGTGCCAGCAGCTTACCGGGACAGTTAACCTCACCCCTCCACTTT
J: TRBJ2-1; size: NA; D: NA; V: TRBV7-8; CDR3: CASSPGLNNEQFF; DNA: TGTGCCAGCAGCCCGGGACTCAACAATGAGCAGTTCTTC
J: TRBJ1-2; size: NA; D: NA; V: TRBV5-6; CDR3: CASSLRNQGNYGYTF; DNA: TGTGCCAGCAGCTTGCGGAACCAGGGAAACTATGGCTACACCTTC
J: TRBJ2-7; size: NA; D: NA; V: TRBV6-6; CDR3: CASSRDISYEQYF; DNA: TGTGCCAGCAGTCGGGACATTTCCTACGAGCAGTACTTC